This T cell receptor (beta chain) comes out of a study of blood T cell repertoires in COVID-19 (TCRdb year 2020). As for the study more broadly: Collaborator samples came from the United States, Italy and Spain and covered acute and convalescent phases of COVID-19. The prospective study material was composed of cDNA or gDNA derived from T cells, B-cell-depleted T cells, or PBMCs. The repertoires were made available in a free public database intended to serve as a resource for research on the immune response to SARS-CoV-2. A de-identified subject ID, COVID-19 status, age in years and sex were almost always included in the sample metadata. Where HLA class I and class II types were available, the types were taken from metadata supplied by the sample provider, not from assay-based typing. Samples were obtained from the ongoing ImmuneRACE study (first 160 participants) and from 1,254 subjects provided by 6 global collaborators. Subjects who had been exposed to COVID-19, were actively infected with it, or had recovered from it provided the deeply sampled blood TCRbeta repertoires that made up the dataset. What the study reported, not specific to this receptor: The amount of clinical and demographic metadata varied by source and participant and was provided uncurated.

A single count supports this clone. Its antigen has not been determined. Base qualities are not provided; no much larger clone lies one nucleotide away. TCRbeta CDR3 regions were amplified from genomic DNA by means of the immunoSEQ Assay, a bias-controlled multiplex PCR. The published analysis was carried out like this. Within the assay, amplification of reference gene primers was used to estimate how many nucleated cells each sample contained. Sequence reads were collapsed and filtered to measure the absolute abundance of every unique TCRbeta CDR3 rearrangement. Productive Simpson clonality was computed per sample as the square root of Simpson's diversity index over productive rearrangements. TCRdb carries this immuneACCESS record with in-frame sequences only. Its versions omit some clonotypes, under half of them owing to an unresolved V gene in the studies checked, with the rest unexplained. For V, J and clone size, that table is used; D and trimming come from the DNA. Recorded for this sample are over 200,000 clones; around three quarters of them occurred a single time. The ten largest clones add up to about 3.1% of the sample.

Collaborating institutions collected whole blood in K2EDTA tubes following their own protocols. For TCRbeta analysis, collaborator samples were shipped as frozen whole blood, as isolated PBMCs, or as DNA extracted from either sample type. Material: peripheral blood. The receptor was isolated from a woman at least 80 years old with acute or convalescent COVID-19.

The bases read TGTGCCAGCAGCACCGGGACAGGGGGCTACGAGCAGTACTTC. This sequence encodes CASSTGTGGYEQYF. This sequence uses TRBV5-4 and TRBJ2-7, with 11 bases in between that match TRBD1. At the junction V is shortened by 4 bases and J by 3 bases; bases outside the gene matches: 3. From the cysteine through the phenylalanine, the CDR3 covers 14 amino acids. Only the CDR3 part of the read is kept: 42 bases, read in frame from the first base. Taken from the germline V gene (reference sequence), the CDR1 and CDR2 loops are SGHNT and YYREEE.